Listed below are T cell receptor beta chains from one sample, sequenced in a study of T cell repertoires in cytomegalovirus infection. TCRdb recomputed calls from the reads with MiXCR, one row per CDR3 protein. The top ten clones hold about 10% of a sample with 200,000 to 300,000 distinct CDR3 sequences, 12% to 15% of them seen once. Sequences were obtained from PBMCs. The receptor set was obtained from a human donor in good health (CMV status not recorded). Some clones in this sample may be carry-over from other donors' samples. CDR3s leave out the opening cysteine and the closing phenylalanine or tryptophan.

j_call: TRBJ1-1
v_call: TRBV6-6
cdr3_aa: ASKEWTANTEAF

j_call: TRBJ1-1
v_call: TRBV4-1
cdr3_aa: ASSQGGTEVHTEAF

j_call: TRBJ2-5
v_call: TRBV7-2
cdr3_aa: ASSLDGREETQY

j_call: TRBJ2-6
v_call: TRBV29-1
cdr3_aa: SVAEGPGANVLT

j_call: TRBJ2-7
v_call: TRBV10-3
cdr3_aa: AIRKEGGRGNEQY

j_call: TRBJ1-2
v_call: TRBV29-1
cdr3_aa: SVEDLYGYT

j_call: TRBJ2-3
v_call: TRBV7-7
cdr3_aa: ASSLSPTDTQY

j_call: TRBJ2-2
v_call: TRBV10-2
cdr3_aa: ASTRLGSGAGELF

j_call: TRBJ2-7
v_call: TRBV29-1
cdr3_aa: SVPGQGPYEQY

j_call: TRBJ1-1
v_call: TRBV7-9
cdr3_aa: ASSLVGGNTEAF

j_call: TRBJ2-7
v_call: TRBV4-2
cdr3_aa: ASSQSEAGYEQY

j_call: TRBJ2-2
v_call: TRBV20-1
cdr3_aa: SAGGRADGRELF

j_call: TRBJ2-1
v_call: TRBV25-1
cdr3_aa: ASSEKGLDSLGSYNEQF

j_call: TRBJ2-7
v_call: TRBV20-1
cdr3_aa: SAESSYEQY

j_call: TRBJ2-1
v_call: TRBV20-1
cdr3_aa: SASIRGSYNEQF

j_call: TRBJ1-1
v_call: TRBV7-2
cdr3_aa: ASSLWREGTVGAF

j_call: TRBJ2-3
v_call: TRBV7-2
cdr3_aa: ASSPQDARTDTQY

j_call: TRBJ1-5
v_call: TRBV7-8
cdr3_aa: ASSLETVNSNQPQH

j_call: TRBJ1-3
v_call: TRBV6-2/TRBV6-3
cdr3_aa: ASSYPRRNSGNTIY

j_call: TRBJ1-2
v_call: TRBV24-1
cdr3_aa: ATSDPRTGREGYT

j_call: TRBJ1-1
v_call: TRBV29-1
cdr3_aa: SVASGKIEAF

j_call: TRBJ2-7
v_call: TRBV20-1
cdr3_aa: SAETGRNEQY

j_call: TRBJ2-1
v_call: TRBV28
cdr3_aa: ASSSSDRVGQF

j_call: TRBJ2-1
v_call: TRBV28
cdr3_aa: ASSLGGSSSYNEQF

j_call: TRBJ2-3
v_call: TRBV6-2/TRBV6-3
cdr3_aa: ASSYSPERPADTQY

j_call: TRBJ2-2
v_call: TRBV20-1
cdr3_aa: SASKRESTGELF

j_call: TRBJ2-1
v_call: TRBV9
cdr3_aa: ASSSSSGQGVHEQF

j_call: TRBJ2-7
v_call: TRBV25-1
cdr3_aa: ASSDRSYEQY

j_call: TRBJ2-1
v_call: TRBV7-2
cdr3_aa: ASSLSETSSEQF

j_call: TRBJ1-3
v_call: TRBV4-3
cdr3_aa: ASSQATGGALSGNTIY

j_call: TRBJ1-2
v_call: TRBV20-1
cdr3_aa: SARRATEHYGYT

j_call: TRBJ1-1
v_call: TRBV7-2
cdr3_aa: ASSTRGGTEAF

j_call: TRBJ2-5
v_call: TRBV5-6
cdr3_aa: ASSLDETGRYQETQY

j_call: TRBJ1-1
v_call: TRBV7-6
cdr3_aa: ASSSVATGETEAF

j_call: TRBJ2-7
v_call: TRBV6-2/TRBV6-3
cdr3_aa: ASSYSRTGGFYEQY

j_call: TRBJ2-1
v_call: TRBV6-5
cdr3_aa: ASSASGTQLEQF

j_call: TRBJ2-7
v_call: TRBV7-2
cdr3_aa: ASSSYGGSYEQY

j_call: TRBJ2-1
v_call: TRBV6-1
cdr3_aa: ASSGHSPNNEQF

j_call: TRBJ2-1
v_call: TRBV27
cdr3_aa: ASSLYPGGEQF

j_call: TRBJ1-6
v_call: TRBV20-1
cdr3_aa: SVRSGQGSYNSPLH

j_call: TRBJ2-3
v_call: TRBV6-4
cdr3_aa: ASSDSGFGTQY

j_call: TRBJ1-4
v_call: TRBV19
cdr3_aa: ASSISRREKLF

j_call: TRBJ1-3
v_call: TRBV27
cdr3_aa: ASSLWGGAGNTIY

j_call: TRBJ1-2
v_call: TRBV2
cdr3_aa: ASSEAAGNYGYT

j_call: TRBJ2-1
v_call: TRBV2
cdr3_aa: ASSEIAGPYNEQF

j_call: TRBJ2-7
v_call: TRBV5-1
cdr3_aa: ASSLERGSFYEQY

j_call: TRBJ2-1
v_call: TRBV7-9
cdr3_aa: ASSSIGYNEQF

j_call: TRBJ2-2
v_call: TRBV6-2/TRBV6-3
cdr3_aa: ASSWGGGRTGELF

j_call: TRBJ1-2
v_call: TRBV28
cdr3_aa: ASRRQGNNYGYT

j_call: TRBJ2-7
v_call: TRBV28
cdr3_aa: ASSLPGLFTYEQY

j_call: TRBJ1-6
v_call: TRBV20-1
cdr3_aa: SARVVGDRNSPLH